A selection of T cell receptor beta chains follows, all from one sample in a study of CD8 T cells in ankylosing spondylitis. MiXCR was run by TCRdb on the 5' RACE reads, yielding one entry per CDR3 protein. In the table there are 200,000 to 250,000 distinct CDR3 sequences, over 9.5% of which are singletons. Input material: blood, either unsorted or a sorted T cell fraction (not recorded which). These receptors were taken from a male donor with ankylosing spondylitis or in good health (not recorded which). Each CDR3 is given with its conserved first and last residue. The D gene is left open where the match is weak. Size is stated for part of the rows, as once, few or many counts, or as a class when the clone is expanded.

TRBV6-1,TRBJ2-1,16,many,TRBD2,TGTGCCAGCGCCAGGGGCAGTAGCGGGAACCACAATGAGCAGTTCTTC,CASARGSSGNHNEQFF
TRBV13,TRBJ2-3,15,many,TRBD1,TGTGCCAGCAGCCTCCAACAGGGGCGCACAGATACGCAGTATTTT,CASSLQQGRTDTQYF
TRBV30,TRBJ2-1,13,many,NA,TGTGCCTGGAGGAGCGTAGTGACCTTTGAGCAGTTCTTC,CAWRSVVTFEQFF
TRBV4-1,TRBJ1-6,14,few,NA,TGCGCCAGCAGCAATTTTGGGGGAGATTCACCCCTCCACTTT,CASSNFGGDSPLHF
TRBV19,TRBJ1-6,15,few,TRBD1,TGTGCCAGCAGGACAGGGGATGCCTATAATTCACCCCTCCACTTT,CASRTGDAYNSPLHF
TRBV2,TRBJ1-1,13,NA,NA,TGTGCCAGCAGTGTTGGGCCGCTCACTGAAGCTTTCTTT,CASSVGPLTEAFF
TRBV3-1,TRBJ2-3,15,many,TRBD2,TGTGCCAGCAGCCCGATAGCGGGAGTGGAGGATACGCAGTATTTT,CASSPIAGVEDTQYF
TRBV6-1,TRBJ2-2,16,many,TRBD2,TGTGCCAGCAGTGATAGCGGGAGACTCGGCACCGGGGAGCTGTTTTTT,CASSDSGRLGTGELFF
TRBV20-1,TRBJ1-2,14,many,NA,TGCAGTGCTAGATACTTGGACACGAGCTATGGCTACACCTTC,CSARYLDTSYGYTF
TRBV3-1,TRBJ2-1,17,few,TRBD2,TGTGCCAGCACCCGAGCAAAACTAGCGGGAGGGGGAAATGAGCAGTTCTTC,CASTRAKLAGGGNEQFF
TRBV29-1,TRBJ2-3,13,NA,TRBD2,TGCAGCGTTGATGCTAGCGGCCTAGATACGCAGTATTTT,CSVDASGLDTQYF
TRBV11-2,TRBJ2-1,17,many,TRBD2,TGTGCCAGCAGCTCCCTAGTGGGGGGGAGCTCCTACAATGAGCAGTTCTTC,CASSSLVGGSSYNEQFF
TRBV20-1,TRBJ2-3,14,many,TRBD2,TGCAGTGCTAGAGATGCCGGGGGGGCCGATACGCAGTATTTT,CSARDAGGADTQYF
TRBV11-2,TRBJ1-2,14,many,NA,TGTGCCAGCAGCTTAGACGCAGCTAACTATGGCTACACCTTC,CASSLDAANYGYTF
TRBV30,TRBJ1-2,11,NA,NA,TGTGCCTGGAGTGTGGCGGATGGCTACACCTTC,CAWSVADGYTF
TRBV7-2,TRBJ2-3,17,NA,NA,TGTGCCAGCAGCCCGACCCCGGGAAAGCGGTACACAGATACGCAGTATTTT,CASSPTPGKRYTDTQYF
TRBV5-1,TRBJ2-2,15,many,NA,TGCGCCAGCAGCCGGGACATATCGAACACCGGGGAGCTGTTTTTT,CASSRDISNTGELFF
TRBV9,TRBJ1-2,15,NA,TRBD1,TGTGCCAGCAGCGTCGGGACAGGGGCTTCCTATGGCTACACCTTC,CASSVGTGASYGYTF
TRBV11-2,TRBJ2-1,16,NA,NA,TGTGCCAGCAGCTTGAATCTGGGAGGCTCCTACAATGAGCAGTTCTTC,CASSLNLGGSYNEQFF
TRBV21-1,TRBJ2-1,17,many,NA,TGTGCCAGCAGCAAAGCAGTGTCGCGGCCCCCTGGCAATGAGCAGTTCTTC,CASSKAVSRPPGNEQFF
TRBV5-1,TRBJ2-3,17,NA,NA,TGCGCCAGCAGCACTAAAACCTGGGACGAAATATCAGATACGCAGTATTTT,CASSTKTWDEISDTQYF
TRBV7-9,TRBJ2-7,16,NA,TRBD2,TGTGCCAGCAGCTTAGGGGTAGCGGGAGATTCCTACGAGCAGTACTTC,CASSLGVAGDSYEQYF
TRBV25-1,TRBJ2-1,16,many,TRBD2,TGTGCCAGCACCTCGACTAGCGGGGGGTCCTACAATGAGCAGTTCTTC,CASTSTSGGSYNEQFF
TRBV6-5,TRBJ2-3,15,NA,TRBD2,TGTGCCAGCAGTTCAGCGGGGGTAAACACAGATACGCAGTATTTT,CASSSAGVNTDTQYF
TRBV4-2,TRBJ2-7,18,many,TRBD2,TGTGCCAGCAGCCAGTGGGTAGTATCTCGCGGGGGTTCCTACGAGCAGTACTTC,CASSQWVVSRGGSYEQYF
TRBV25-1,TRBJ1-1,14,NA,NA,TGTGCCAGCAGTGGGCCGGGGTTAACAGTACGAGCTTTCTTT,CASSGPGLTVRAFF
TRBV6-4,TRBJ2-3,15,few,TRBD2,TGTGCCAGCAGTGAGGATAGCGGGGGCACAGATACGCAGTATTTT,CASSEDSGGTDTQYF
TRBV21-1,TRBJ1-5,16,many,NA,TGTGCCAGCAGCTCCAGGGGTAGGACAGGGAATCAGCCCCAGCATTTT,CASSSRGRTGNQPQHF
TRBV27,TRBJ2-7,15,NA,NA,TGTGCCAGCAGTTCGGGACTCCCCAACACCTACGAGCAGTACTTC,CASSSGLPNTYEQYF
TRBV30,TRBJ2-2,14,once,NA,TGTTCCTGGAGTGGGGGTACTAGGCCCGGGGAGCTGTTTTTT,CSWSGGTRPGELFF
TRBV19,TRBJ2-5,15,NA,NA,TGTGCCAGTAATATTTCCGGCAGGGGAACAGAGACCCAGTACTTC,CASNISGRGTETQYF
TRBV5-1,TRBJ2-1,16,many,TRBD2,TGCGCCAGCAGCTTGGGGTCCGGGACTAGGAAGAATGAGCAGTTCTTC,CASSLGSGTRKNEQFF
TRBV20-1,TRBJ2-7,15,many,TRBD2,TGCAGTGCTAGATGGACTAGCGGGGCGGGGGGCGAGCAGTACTTC,CSARWTSGAGGEQYF
TRBV5-1,TRBJ2-1,20,many,TRBD2,TGCGCCAGCAGCTTGTCACGGACCTTAGAGTGGACTAGCGATCTCAGTGAGCAGTTCTTC,CASSLSRTLEWTSDLSEQFF
TRBV12-3/TRBV12-4,TRBJ2-5,15,many,NA,TGTGCCAGCAGTTTGGGCAGGGGATCTGCAGAGACCCAGTACTTC,CASSLGRGSAETQYF
TRBV29-1,TRBJ2-1,15,NA,NA,TGCAGCGTTGAAGATGAGGGACTCTCCTGGAATGAGCAGTTCTTC,CSVEDEGLSWNEQFF
TRBV7-9,TRBJ2-3,11,many,NA,TGTGCCAGCAGTGCATTGGATACGCAGTATTTT,CASSALDTQYF
TRBV29-1,TRBJ2-3,14,few,NA,TGCAGCGCACCAATTTGGGGGGCAGCAGATACGCAGTATTTT,CSAPIWGAADTQYF
TRBV6-1,TRBJ1-4,15,few,TRBD1,TGTGCCAGCAGCGTCGGACAGGCGAAACTTCAAAAACTGTTTTTT,CASSVGQAKLQKLFF
TRBV11-3,TRBJ2-1,15,many,NA,TGTGCCAGCAGCTTAGATAGAGGACAGTACAATGAGCAGTTCTTC,CASSLDRGQYNEQFF
TRBV7-2,TRBJ1-5,14,NA,TRBD1,TGTGCCAGCAGCTTGACAGGGGGCCGCGAGCCCCAGCATTTT,CASSLTGGREPQHF